This T cell receptor (beta chain) emerged from a study of glioma-infiltrating T cells. Overall study findings and caveats: Non-neoplastic patients had below-expected tissue-blood divergence, while all gliomas exceeded expectation. CDR3 overlap between tissue and blood was very small.

CDR3 length: 14 amino acids. From germline, CDR1 is MNHEY and CDR2 SVGAGI. Germline trimming cut 5 bases from V and 5 bases from J; bases unmatched to any gene: 5. The iRepertoire nested amplicon-rescue multiplex PCR amplified TCR alpha and beta CDR3s from RNA. For one-step reverse transcription and amplification, roughly 100-400 ng of tissue mRNA or PBMC total RNA was used. TCRdb fed the multiplex PCR reads into MiXCR, producing one record per CDR3 protein. The sample holds about 3,900 distinct CDR3 sequences, about 90% seen once. Notes on this clonotype: Antigen: not known. This beta chain came through as a stray read in a library set up for alpha chains, and its size says little.

Sequenced sample: glioma tissue, nonneoplastic brain tissue, or PBMCs (not recorded which). This clonotype was obtained from a human donor with low-grade glioma or glioblastoma, undergoing nonglioma brain surgery, or in good health (not recorded which). V gene TRBV6-5 combines with J gene TRBJ2-1, with 8 bases aligning to TRBD2. The CDR3: CASSGAGGHNEQFF. The CDR3 nucleotides are TGTGCCAGCAGTGGTGCGGGAGGCCACAATGAGCAGTTCTTC.